This T cell receptor (beta chain) stems from a study of T cells in Graves' hyperthyroidism and ophthalmopathy. Study-level results: Ophthalmopathy prediction by the model preceded onset by a median approximately six months. Blood also contained most expanded thyroid clonotypes above 0.001. Through a model of 13 V-J features, ophthalmopathy was separated from stable hyperthyroidism.

There were TCR beta CDR3 regions amplified from RNA transcripts. The TCR CDR3 was amplified in a first-round RT-PCR using the HTBI primer set. TCRdb reprocessed the multiplex PCR reads with MiXCR, giving one entry per CDR3 protein. The sample records 500,000 to 650,000 distinct CDR3 sequences, approximately 14% being singletons. Any patient presenting with uncontrolled infection, other autoimmune disease, pregnancy or lactation was left out. This clonotype was seen a handful of times. Its target is unknown. Since a much larger clone is just one base distant, this may be a read error. CDR3 length: 14 amino acids. Trimming pared 2 bases from V and 1 base from J, leaving 8 bases between. CDR1 is KGHSH and CDR2 is LQKENI in the germline V gene.

This receptor was identified in a woman aged 50 to 65 with Graves' ophthalmopathy. The chain couples TRBV18 to TRBJ1-1, with unresolved D. The sample consisted of blood. The CDR3 spells CASSPAGQNTEAFF. Written as DNA, the CDR3 is TGTGCCAGCTCACCAGCCGGGCAGAACACTGAAGCTTTCTTT.